These 21 T cell receptor beta chains originate from one sample sequenced in a study of cytomegalovirus exposure and HLA in healthy donors. 60 Vbeta and 13 Jbeta primers were used in PCR. The repertoire was sequenced with immunoSEQ multiplex PCR; TCRdb's copy has only in-frame clones and lacks some. The sample shows approximately 90,000 clones, 65% to 85% of them seen only once. Sequencing was carried out using PBMCs. All receptors derive from a man aged 35 to 55 in good health and CMV-seronegative.

The gene calls are TRBV5-1 and TRBJ1-6; D not resolved. Deletions cut 2 bases from V and 4 bases from J, with 10 bases between. The CDR3 totals 15 residues. The germline V gene has CDR1 SGHRS and CDR2 YFSETQ. The CDR3 nucleotides are TGCGCCAGCAGCTTCGAGGGCGGTTATAATTCACCCCTCCACTTT. It translates to CASSFEGGYNSPLHF.

V gene TRBV5-1 combines with J gene TRBJ2-5; TRBD2 is a possible D gene (6 bases). CDR1 and CDR2 (germline): SGHRS, YFSETQ. The CDR3 runs to 14 residues. With 1 base removed from V and 4 bases from J, the gap between germline ends came to 11 bases. CDR3 nucleotides: TGCGCCAGCAGCTTGTCCGGGGGAGCAGAGACCCAGTACTTC. It encodes CASSLSGGAETQYF.

The chain joins TRBV4-2 to TRBJ2-5; the match to TRBD1 covers 8 bases. The DNA matches TRBJ2-7 better at its end, which makes the J call doubtful. Germline CDR1 and CDR2: LGHNA and YNFKEQ. The CDR3 has 17 amino acids. The CDR3 sequence is CASSQELRTGSSYEQYF. The DNA of the CDR3 is TGTGCCAGCAGCCAAGAGTTAAGGACAGGGAGCTCCTACGAGCAGTACTTC.

The CDR3 here is CASSERSPGETQYF. CDR3 DNA sequence: TGTGCCAGCAGTGAAAGGTCACCGGGAGAGACCCAGTACTTC. This rearrangement joins TRBV6-1 to TRBJ2-5, with unresolved D. Trimming removed 2 bases at V and 4 bases at J, with 11 bases between. Germline V lookup: CDR1 MNHNS, CDR2 SASEGT. The CDR3 has 14 amino acids.

This clone was observed a few times. V usage is TRBV28 and J usage is TRBJ2-1, with 13 nucleotides matching TRBD2. Per germline, CDR1 MDHEN and CDR2 SYDVKM. The CDR3 runs to 14 residues. J was trimmed by 7 bases and V by 7 bases; bases with no gene match: 4. The CDR3 is CASIRGLAGNEQFF. CDR3 sequence (DNA): TGTGCCAGCATTAGGGGACTAGCGGGAAATGAGCAGTTCTTC.

This clone was recorded once. This chain joins TRBV12-5 and TRBJ2-1; a possible D gene is TRBD1 (6 bases). The germline gives CDR1 LGHNT, CDR2 FRNRAP. V was clipped by 6 bases and J by 6 bases, with 15 bases between them. CDR3 length: 14 amino acids. CDR3 in amino acids: CASGQGWSGNEQFF. CDR3 sequence (DNA): TGTGCTAGTGGACAGGGTTGGTCCGGCAATGAGCAGTTCTTC.

V gene TRBV30 combines with J gene TRBJ1-3; 9 nucleotides align to TRBD1. Germline assignment: CDR1 GTSNPN and CDR2 SVGIG (reference sequence). Trimming cost V 3 bases and J 2 bases; bases outside gene matches: 5. The CDR3 sequence is 15 residues long. This chain's CDR3 is CAWSHRGQAGNTIYF. The CDR3, as DNA: TGTGCCTGGAGCCACAGGGGGCAGGCTGGAAACACCATATATTTT.

The rearrangement links TRBV6-7 to TRBJ1-2, with a tentative D call TRBD1 (5 bases). TRBV6-7 is designated an ORF whose function remains uncertain. V lost 9 bases to trimming and J lost 0 bases, with 11 bases between them. There are 13 residues in the CDR3. CDR3 sequence (DNA): TGTGCCAGTGGGGCAGGGTCTAACTATGGCTACACCTTC. Its translation: CASGAGSNYGYTF.

The gene calls are TRBV19 and TRBJ1-2; possibly TRBD1 for D (6 bases). The CDR3 totals 11 residues. Germline V gene sequence: CDR1 LNHDA, CDR2 SQIVND (reference sequence). Trimming stripped 10 bases from V and 5 bases from J, with 11 bases between. The CDR3 DNA reads as TGTGCCATAGAGCAGGGGTATGGCTACACCTTC. Translating it yields CAIEQGYGYTF. The entire variable domain, with the rest obtained from reference TRBV19 and TRBJ1-2, is as follows: DGGITQSPKYLFRKEGQNVTLSCEQNLNHDAMYWYRQDPGQGLRLIYYSQIVNDFQKGDIAEGYSVSREKKESFPLTVTSAQKNPTAFYLCAIEQGYGYTFGSGTRLTVV.

This chain links TRBV5-1 with TRBJ2-4, with 8 bases matching TRBD1. Per the germline V gene, CDR1 is SGHRS and CDR2 is YFSETQ. The CDR3 runs to 16 residues. Trimming removed 0 bases from V and 0 bases from J; junction bases left unmatched: 2. The CDR3 is CASSLGQGLAKNIQYF. Written as DNA, the CDR3 is TGCGCCAGCAGCTTGGGACAGGGGCTAGCCAAAAACATTCAGTACTTC. The variable domain in full, with the rest retrieved from reference TRBV5-1 and TRBJ2-4, is KAGVTQTPRYLIKTRGQQVTLSCSPISGHRSVSWYQQTPGQGLQFLFEYFSETQRNKGNFPGRFSGRQFSNSRSEMNVSTLELGDSALYLCASSLGQGLAKNIQYFGAGTRLSVL.

This chain links TRBV19 with TRBJ1-1; D call uncertain. CDR1 is LNHDA, CDR2 SQIVND, per germline (reference sequence). CDR3 length equals 13 residues. The germline V and J ends were trimmed by 3 bases and 1 base, with 6 bases remaining between them. CDR3 coding DNA: TGTGCCAGTAGTATTAGTAAGAACACTGAAGCTTTCTTT. It encodes CASSISKNTEAFF. The whole variable domain, filled in from reference TRBV19 and TRBJ1-1, reads DGGITQSPKYLFRKEGQNVTLSCEQNLNHDAMYWYRQDPGQGLRLIYYSQIVNDFQKGDIAEGYSVSREKKESFPLTVTSAQKNPTAFYLCASSISKNTEAFFGQGTRLTVV.

The chain links TRBV28 to TRBJ2-7; TRBD1 matches 7 bases. The CDR3 is 14 amino acids. Trimming took 3 bases from V and 4 from J; bases not matched to a gene: 6. The germline CDR1 and CDR2 sequences are MDHEN and SYDVKM. The CDR3 region is CASSFDRVRYEQYF. DNA of the CDR3: TGTGCCAGCAGTTTCGACAGGGTTCGTTACGAGCAGTACTTC.

The V gene is TRBV12-1, the J gene TRBJ2-1; the D segment call TRBD2 is taken from the table without a DNA check. TRBV12-1 is a pseudogene segment. The CDR3 sequence is 17 residues long. CDR3 sequence reads: CASSFGRLGSSYNEQFF. The CDR3 DNA is TGTGCCAGCAGCTTTGGCCGACTAGGGAGCTCCTACAATGAGCAGTTCTTC.

The chain carries TRBV5-4 and TRBJ2-7, with 15 bases aligning to TRBD2. Per the germline V gene, CDR1 is SGHNT and CDR2 is YYREEE (reference sequence). V was pared by 3 bases and J by 8 bases, with 9 bases of the junction left unmatched. This CDR3 has 16 amino acids. The CDR3, as DNA: TGTGCCAGCAGCTCTATGGGACTAGCGGGAGGTGGGAAGCAGTACTTC. This encodes CASSSMGLAGGGKQYF.

The chain employs TRBV6-1 and TRBJ2-1; 7 bases line up with TRBD1. The germline CDR1 and CDR2 sequences are MNHNS and SASEGT. This CDR3 spans 14 amino acids. V lost 2 bases to trimming and J lost 10 bases; unmatched junction nucleotides: 8. CDR3 bases: TGTGCCAGCAGTGAAAGCCTCGACAGGGCCGAGCAGTTCTTC. Translation: CASSESLDRAEQFF.

The sample holds one count of this clone. J is TRBJ2-3 and V is TRBV10-3, with TRBD2 matching over 7 bases. The V segment lost 7 bases and the J segment 0 bases; nucleotides outside the gene matches: 10. The germline CDR1 and CDR2 sequences are ENHRY and SYGVKD. The CDR3 extends over 16 amino acids. The CDR3 coding sequence is TGTGCCATCACTGGGATAGCGGGTCTTAGCACAGATACGCAGTATTTT. It encodes CAITGIAGLSTDTQYF.

J is TRBJ2-7 and V is TRBV7-9; 9 bases line up with TRBD1. This CDR3 is built from 15 residues. The V segment lost 5 bases and the J segment 5 bases; nucleotides outside the gene matches: 10. Germline V gene data show CDR1 as SEHNR and CDR2 as FQNEAQ (reference sequence). This CDR3 is CASSTPGQGYHEQYF. In DNA, the CDR3 is TGTGCCAGCAGCACGCCGGGACAGGGATACCACGAGCAGTACTTC.

The chain is built from TRBV6-5 and TRBJ1-1; D is unresolved. Trimming took 6 bases from V and 6 from J, leaving 14 bases between them. Germline lookup yields CDR1 MNHEY and CDR2 SVGAGI. This CDR3 region has 13 residues. CDR3 in DNA: TGTGCCAGCAGCCCCCCGACGAGGGCTGAAGCTTTCTTT. It yields the protein CASSPPTRAEAFF.

The chain combines TRBV30 with TRBJ1-1, with TRBD1 matching over 9 bases. Per the germline V gene, CDR1 is GTSNPN and CDR2 is SVGIG (reference sequence). The CDR3 runs to 15 residues. J lost 3 bases, V lost 2 bases, and 7 bases had no gene match. This chain's CDR3 is CAWSPGTGRDTEAFF. The CDR3 DNA sequence: TGTGCCTGGAGTCCCGGGACAGGGAGGGACACTGAAGCTTTCTTT.

The rearrangement links TRBV5-1 to TRBJ1-1, with TRBD1 matching over 7 bases. Germline-derived CDR1 and CDR2 are SGHRS and YFSETQ. V gave up 4 bases and J gave up 6 bases; unmatched junction bases: 12. The CDR3 is made up of 15 amino acids. CDR3 loop: CASSPGQLNSAEAFF. In DNA, the CDR3 is TGCGCCAGCAGCCCGGGACAGCTTAATAGTGCTGAAGCTTTCTTT.

This chain links TRBV5-4 with TRBJ2-2, with 9 bases lining up with TRBD1. CDR1 and CDR2 from the germline V gene are SGHNT and YYREEE (reference sequence). V dropped 4 bases and J dropped 1; count of bases not matched to a gene: 5. This CDR3 region has 16 residues. CDR3 protein: CASSGGQGRNTGELFF. DNA of the CDR3: TGTGCCAGCAGCGGGGGACAGGGCCGGAACACCGGGGAGCTGTTTTTT.